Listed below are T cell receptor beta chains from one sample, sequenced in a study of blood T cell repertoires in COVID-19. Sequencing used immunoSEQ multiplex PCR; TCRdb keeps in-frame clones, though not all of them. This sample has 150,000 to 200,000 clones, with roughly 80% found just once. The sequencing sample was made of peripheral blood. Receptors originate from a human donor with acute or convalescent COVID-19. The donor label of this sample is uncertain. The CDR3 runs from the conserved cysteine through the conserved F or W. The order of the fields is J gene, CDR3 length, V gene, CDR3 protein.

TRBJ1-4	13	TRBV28	CASRPGGREKLFF
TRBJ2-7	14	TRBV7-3	CASSLNYGSYEQYF
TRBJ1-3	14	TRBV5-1	CASSLDGRGNTIYF
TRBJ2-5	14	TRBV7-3	CASSPRRGRETQYF
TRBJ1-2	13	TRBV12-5	CASGLGGSYGYTF
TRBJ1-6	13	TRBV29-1	CSVAQGDNSPLHF
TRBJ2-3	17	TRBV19	CASSIDRAGGPLSSQYF
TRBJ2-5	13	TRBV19	CASSMEGRETQYF
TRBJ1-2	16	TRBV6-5	CASSYRKTGGDYGYTF
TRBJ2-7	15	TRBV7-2	CASSSFGTSGYEQYF
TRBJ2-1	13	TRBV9	CASSEGPRGEQFF
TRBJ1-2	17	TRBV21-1	CASSKAKSRGLDYGYTF
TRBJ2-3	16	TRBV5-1	CASSSRQASSTDTQYF
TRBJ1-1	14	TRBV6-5	CASNIQILNTEAFF
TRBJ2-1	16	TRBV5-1	CASSLVRAGPRNEQFF
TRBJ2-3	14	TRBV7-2	CASSQQGSTDTQYF
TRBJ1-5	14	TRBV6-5	CASSYIGVYQPQHF